These 22 T cell receptor beta chains were all obtained from the same sample, sequenced in a study of T cell repertoires in cytomegalovirus infection. Via MiXCR, TCRdb re-called the reads, giving one row per CDR3 protein. The table lists 750,000 to 900,000 distinct CDR3 sequences, 25% to 30% of them singletons. No cognate antigen is known for these TCRs. The sequencing used cultured CD8+ T cells from PBMCs, collected from culture after CMV antigen stimulation. The receptors shown here come from a human donor in good health (CMV status not recorded). Some clones in this sample may be carry-over from other donors' samples.

The rearrangement uses TRBV6-6 and TRBJ2-3; no clear D gene. V lost 4 bases, J lost 4 bases, and 6 bases lay in between. This CDR3 has 12 amino acids. Germline assignment: CDR1 MNHNY and CDR2 SVGAGI (reference sequence). The CDR3 DNA follows: TGTGCCAGCAGTTGGGAAGCAGATACGCAGTATTTT. This gives the protein CASSWEADTQYF.

V is TRBV4-3 and J is TRBJ1-4; D not resolved. With 0 bases removed from V and 8 bases from J, the gap between germline ends came to 13 bases. Germline V CDR1 and CDR2: LGHNA, YSLEER. There are 15 residues in the CDR3. DNA for the CDR3: TGCGCCAGCAGCCAAGACGGATCTAGACGGGAAAAACTGTTTTTT. Amino acid sequence: CASSQDGSRREKLFF.

This clonotype was picked up a small number of times. V gene TRBV6-1 combines with J gene TRBJ2-2; tentative D call: TRBD2 (6 bases). Per germline, CDR1 MNHNS and CDR2 SASEGT. V gave up 4 bases and J gave up 7 bases, with 10 bases separating them. This CDR3 is built from 13 residues. CDR3 protein: CASSAPGVGELFF. CDR3 sequence (DNA): TGTGCCAGCAGTGCCCCGGGAGTCGGGGAGCTGTTTTTT.

This clonotype showed up many times. V and J are TRBV7-2 and TRBJ1-1; the D is unclear. V was shortened by 7 bases and J by 0 bases, with 12 bases between the two germline ends. This CDR3 has 14 amino acids. Germline V gene lookup returns CDR1 SGHTA and CDR2 FQGNSA. The DNA for the CDR3 is TGTGCCAGCACCCCCGCGGGCCTGAACACTGAAGCTTTCTTT. The encoded protein is CASTPAGLNTEAFF. Combining the CDR3 with reference TRBV7-2 and TRBJ1-1 gives the whole variable domain GAGVSQSPSNKVTEKGKDVELRCDPISGHTALYWYRQSLGQGLEFLIYFQGNSAPDKSGLPSDRFSAERTGGSVSTLTIQRTQQEDSAVYLCASTPAGLNTEAFFGQGTRLTVV.

V gene TRBV11-2 combines with J gene TRBJ1-2, with a possible D match to TRBD1 (6 bases). CDR1 is SGHAT, CDR2 FQNNGV, per germline. The CDR3 totals 14 residues. The germline V and J ends were trimmed by 5 bases and 0 bases, with 10 bases remaining between them. This CDR3 reads CASSATGANYGYTF. The CDR3 nucleotides read TGTGCCAGCAGCGCGACAGGAGCTAACTATGGCTACACCTTC.

This clonotype was seen repeatedly, ten times or more. The chain links TRBV7-6 to TRBJ2-7; tentative D call: TRBD1 (5 bases). Trimming stripped 1 base from V and 5 bases from J, with 12 bases between. Per the germline V gene, CDR1 is SGHVS and CDR2 is FNYEAQ. CDR3 length equals 14 residues. The CDR3 reads CASSLEAGINEQYF. The CDR3 nucleotides are TGTGCCAGCAGCTTAGAGGCAGGGATCAACGAGCAGTACTTC.

This clonotype has only a few counts. The rearrangement joins TRBV7-6 to TRBJ1-6; D uncertain. There are 13 residues in the CDR3. The germline V gene encodes CDR1 SGHVS and CDR2 FNYEAQ. V lost 5 bases and J 8 bases, leaving 10 bases between the germline ends. CDR3 residues: CASSPPSDSPLHF. CDR3 bases: TGTGCCAGCAGCCCGCCAAGTGATTCACCCCTCCACTTT.

The genes are TRBV27 and TRBJ2-1, with D perhaps matching TRBD1 (5 bases). Trimming cost V 2 bases and J 5 bases, with 10 bases left between them. This CDR3 comprises 14 residues. The germline V gene encodes CDR1 MNHEY and CDR2 SMNVEV (reference sequence). The chain's CDR3 is CASSLPDRNNEQFF. For the CDR3, the DNA is TGTGCCAGCAGTTTACCAGACAGAAACAATGAGCAGTTCTTC.

This clonotype was observed a few times. The gene calls are TRBV4-3 and TRBJ1-1; possibly TRBD1 for D (6 bases). The CDR3 length is 13 residues. Germline-derived CDR1 and CDR2 are LGHNA and YSLEER. V was clipped by 1 base and J by 5 bases, with 8 bases between them. The CDR3 DNA follows: TGCGCCAGCAGCCAAGTTCAGGGGACTGAAGCTTTCTTT. This codes for CASSQVQGTEAFF.

The chain employs TRBV19 and TRBJ2-3, with a tentative D call TRBD2 (6 bases). The CDR3 is 12 residues long. V lost 6 bases and J 10 bases, leaving 14 bases between the germline ends. The V gene's germline CDR1 is LNHDA and CDR2 SQIVND (reference sequence). The CDR3 is CASRNSREAQYF. For the CDR3, the DNA is TGTGCCAGTAGGAATTCGAGGGAGGCGCAGTATTTT.

This clonotype appeared many times. J is TRBJ1-1 and V is TRBV7-9; D remains ambiguous. CDR3 size: 13 residues. The germline V gene encodes CDR1 SEHNR and CDR2 FQNEAQ (reference sequence). The V end lost 5 bases, the J end lost 2 bases, and 9 bases lay between the germline ends. The CDR3 loop is CASSVDGNTEAFF. The CDR3 region has the DNA TGTGCCAGCAGCGTGGACGGAAACACTGAAGCTTTCTTT.

The gene calls are TRBV27 and TRBJ1-5; 8 bases match TRBD1. CDR1 MNHEY and CDR2 SMNVEV come from the germline V gene (reference sequence). J gave up 6 bases and V 8 bases, and 6 bases lay outside the gene matches. The CDR3 sequence is 13 residues long. DNA of the CDR3: TGTGCCAGCCGACAGGGGTTCGGTCAGCCCCAGCATTTT. Translating gives CASRQGFGQPQHF.

In this sample, this clonotype turned up a few times. This sequence joins TRBV7-9 and TRBJ1-6, with D unclear. Trimming removed 6 bases from V and 3 bases from J, with 24 bases in between. This CDR3 contains 19 residues. CDR1 and CDR2 from the germline V gene are SEHNR and FQNEAQ (reference sequence). The CDR3 here is CASRPTSPTAGNYNSPLHF. The CDR3 region has the DNA TGTGCCAGCAGGCCGACATCCCCCACGGCAGGAAACTATAATTCACCCCTCCACTTT.

CDR3 sequence: CASSMGPHYRERYEQYF. In DNA, the CDR3 is TGTGCCAGTAGTATGGGTCCCCATTACAGGGAGCGGTACGAGCAGTACTTC. V is TRBV19 and J is TRBJ2-7; the D gene is possibly TRBD1 (6 bases). From germline, CDR1 is LNHDA and CDR2 SQIVND (reference sequence). This CDR3 has 17 amino acids. Between the trimmed V and J ends, which lost 3 bases and 4 bases, there was a span of 22 bases. The full variable domain, rest sourced from reference TRBV19 and TRBJ2-7, is DGGITQSPKYLFRKEGQNVTLSCEQNLNHDAMYWYRQDPGQGLRLIYYSQIVNDFQKGDIAEGYSVSREKKESFPLTVTSAQKNPTAFYLCASSMGPHYRERYEQYFGPGTRLTVT.

There are many counts of this clonotype. The chain uses TRBV7-6 and TRBJ2-4; 7 bases are a match to TRBD1. Germline trimming cut 1 base from V and 5 bases from J; bases unmatched to any gene: 2. There are 14 residues in the CDR3. Germline CDR1 SGHVS, CDR2 FNYEAQ. This CDR3 reads CASSLDRGQNIQYF. The CDR3 DNA follows: TGTGCCAGCAGCTTAGACAGGGGCCAAAACATTCAGTACTTC.

This clonotype was detected a few times. The chain recombines TRBV6-1 with TRBJ2-7; D is undetermined. The CDR3 length is 12 residues. With 10 bases removed from V and 4 bases from J, the gap between germline ends came to 14 bases. The germline V gene encodes CDR1 MNHNS and CDR2 SASEGT. The CDR3, as DNA: TGTGCCACCCTTCGAAATAGGTACGAGCAGTACTTC. Translated: CATLRNRYEQYF.

This clonotype was found many times. This chain joins TRBV7-8 and TRBJ2-3; no definite D call. V was clipped by 1 base and J by 2 bases, with 10 bases between them. The CDR3 spans 15 residues. CDR1 and CDR2 (germline): SGHVS, FQNEAQ. For the CDR3, the DNA is TGTGCCAGCAGCTTAGATTCGGAAAACACAGATACGCAGTATTTT. Translation: CASSLDSENTDTQYF.

This clonotype was detected a few times. V and J are TRBV12-3 or TRBV12-4 and TRBJ1-5; D call uncertain. The CDR3 covers 13 residues. The V end lost 3 bases, the J end lost 3 bases, and 6 bases lay between the germline ends. The DNA of the CDR3 is TGTGCCAGCAGTTTGAGGGCCAATCAGCCCCAGCATTTT. Amino acids: CASSLRANQPQHF.

The chain carries TRBV12-3 or TRBV12-4 and TRBJ1-1; possibly TRBD1 for D (5 bases). The CDR3 extends over 14 amino acids. Trimming pared 5 bases from V and 4 bases from J, leaving 14 bases between. In DNA, the CDR3 is TGTGCCAGCAGTATGACAGAATCCGTCACTGAAGCTTTCTTT. Its protein product is CASSMTESVTEAFF.

This clonotype has ten or more counts. The chain uses TRBV6-5 and TRBJ1-1; D unresolved. V was trimmed by 1 base and J by 5 bases, leaving 23 bases between them. Germline V gene sequence: CDR1 MNHEY, CDR2 SVGAGI. This CDR3 has 18 residues. This CDR3 is CASSYLIGFGELDTEAFF. CDR3 nucleotide sequence: TGTGCCAGCAGTTACTTAATTGGGTTTGGGGAATTAGATACTGAAGCTTTCTTT.

The chain has TRBV7-6 and TRBJ1-1, with TRBD1 identical over 9 bases. With V trimmed by 5 bases and J by 1 base, 8 bases remained unmatched. Germline CDR1 and CDR2: SGHVS and FNYEAQ. This CDR3 has 16 residues. CDR3 amino acids: CASSARGTGRNTEAFF. In DNA form, the CDR3 reads TGTGCCAGCAGCGCCCGCGGGACAGGGAGGAACACTGAAGCTTTCTTT.

For this clonotype: With a much larger clone just one base away, this may be a read error. The CDR3: CASSLRRDRIQPQHF. The CDR3, as DNA: TGTGCCAGCAGCTTAAGGAGGGATCGCATTCAGCCCCAGCATTTT. The chain carries TRBV7-2 and TRBJ1-5; unclear D gene. CDR1 and CDR2 from the germline V gene are SGHTA and FQGNSA. This CDR3 contains 15 residues. V was shortened by 2 bases and J by 6 bases, with 14 bases between the two germline ends.